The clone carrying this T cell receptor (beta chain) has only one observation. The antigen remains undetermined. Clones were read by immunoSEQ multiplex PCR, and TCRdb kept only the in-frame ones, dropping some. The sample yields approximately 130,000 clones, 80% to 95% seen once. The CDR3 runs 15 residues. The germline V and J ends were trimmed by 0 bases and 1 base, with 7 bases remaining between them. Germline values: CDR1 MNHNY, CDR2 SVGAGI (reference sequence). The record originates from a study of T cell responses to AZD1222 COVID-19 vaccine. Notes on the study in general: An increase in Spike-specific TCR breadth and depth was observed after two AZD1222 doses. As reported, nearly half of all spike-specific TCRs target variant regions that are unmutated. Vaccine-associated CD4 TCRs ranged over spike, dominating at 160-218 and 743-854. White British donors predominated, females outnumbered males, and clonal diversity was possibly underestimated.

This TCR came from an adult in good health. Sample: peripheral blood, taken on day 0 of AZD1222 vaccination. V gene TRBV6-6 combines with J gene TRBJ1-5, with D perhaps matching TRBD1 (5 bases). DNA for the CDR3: TGTGCCAGCAGTTACTCGCCAGGGAGCAATCAGCCCCAGCATTTT. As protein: CASSYSPGSNQPQHF.